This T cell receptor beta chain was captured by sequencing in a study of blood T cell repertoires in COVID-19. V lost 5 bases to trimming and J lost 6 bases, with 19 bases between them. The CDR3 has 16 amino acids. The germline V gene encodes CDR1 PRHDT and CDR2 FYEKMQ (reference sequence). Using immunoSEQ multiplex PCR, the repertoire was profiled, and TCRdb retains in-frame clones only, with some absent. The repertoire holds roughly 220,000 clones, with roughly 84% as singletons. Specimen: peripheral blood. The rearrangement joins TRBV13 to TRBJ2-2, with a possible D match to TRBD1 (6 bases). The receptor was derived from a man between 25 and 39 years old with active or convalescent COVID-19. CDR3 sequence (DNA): TGTGCCAGCAGCCGAGAGGCCCGACAGGCCCCCGGGGAGCTGTTTTTT. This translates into CASSREARQAPGELFF.